What follows are 8 T cell receptor beta chains derived from one specimen sequenced in a study of control samples from healthy donors and cancer patients. Method: immunoSEQ multiplex PCR; TCRdb's copy keeps in-frame clones and lacks some. Among over 80,000 clones listed, 82% were seen once. The specimen was blood. Receptor source: a man between 60 and 75 years old in good health.

The rearrangement joins TRBV28 to TRBJ2-7; TRBD2 matches at 9 bases. CDR1 and CDR2 from the germline V gene are MDHEN and SYDVKM. This CDR3 has 21 residues. V dropped 4 bases and J dropped 0; count of bases not matched to a gene: 22. CDR3 in amino acids: CASSWGFGRLADSHRSYEQYF. CDR3 bases: TGTGCCAGCAGTTGGGGTTTCGGGAGACTAGCGGATTCTCACCGCTCCTACGAGCAGTACTTC.

This chain links TRBV7-8 with TRBJ2-1; D is perhaps TRBD1 (5 bases). The CDR3 loop spans 15 amino acids. Trimming stripped 2 bases from V and 7 bases from J, with 15 bases between. The V gene's germline CDR1 is SGHVS and CDR2 FQNEAQ. CDR3 in DNA: TGTGCCAGCAGCTTAAGGCCAGGGAATGATAATGAGCAGTTCTTC. Amino acids: CASSLRPGNDNEQFF.

V gene TRBV28 combines with J gene TRBJ1-5; D is perhaps TRBD1 (5 bases). Germline loops: CDR1 MDHEN, CDR2 SYDVKM. The V and J ends lost 6 bases and 7 bases respectively, with 10 bases between them. CDR3 length equals 12 residues. The CDR3 spells CASRTGGQPQHF. The CDR3 coding sequence is TGTGCCAGCAGAACCGGGGGACAGCCCCAGCATTTT.

This clone was seen only a few times. V is TRBV30 and J is TRBJ2-2, with no clear D. The CDR3 runs to 14 residues. From germline, CDR1 is GTSNPN and CDR2 SVGIG (reference sequence). V was clipped by 8 bases and J by 4 bases, with 17 bases between them. CDR3 sequence: CAGNMGMGTGELFF. The DNA of the CDR3 is TGTGCCGGAAACATGGGGATGGGCACCGGGGAGCTGTTTTTT.

In DNA form, the CDR3 reads TGCGCCAGCAGCCCTAGGGGGCTGACCTACAATGAGCAGTTCTTC. This gives the protein CASSPRGLTYNEQFF. The chain combines TRBV4-1 with TRBJ2-1; 7 bases match TRBD1. In germline, CDR1 is MGHRA, CDR2 YSYEKL. This CDR3 region has 15 residues. V was clipped by 4 bases and J by 2 bases; unmatched bases: 5.

This chain links TRBV5-1 with TRBJ2-7; 7 bases are a match to TRBD1. Germline assignment: CDR1 SGHRS and CDR2 YFSETQ. V lost 4 bases and J lost 1; bases outside the gene matches: 11. The CDR3 covers 16 residues. CDR3 residues: CASSRTTDRYSYEQYF. The CDR3 DNA is TGCGCCAGCAGCCGAACGACGGACAGGTATTCCTACGAGCAGTACTTC.

This clone was detected a few times. The CDR3 nucleotides read TGCGCCAGCAGCCAAGATCGGGCAGGTGCCGCCTATGGCTACACCTTC. Residues: CASSQDRAGAAYGYTF. The chain links TRBV4-1 to TRBJ1-2; D gene uncertain. The CDR3 runs 16 residues. Germline assignment: CDR1 MGHRA and CDR2 YSYEKL. V was cut by 0 bases and J by 4 bases, with 15 bases left in between.

The gene calls are TRBV10-1 and TRBJ2-2; maybe TRBD1 (5 bases). CDR3 length equals 14 residues. CDR1 is WNHNN and CDR2 is SYGVQD in the germline V gene (reference sequence). The ends were cut back, 6 bases at V and 6 bases at J, with 14 bases in the middle. The CDR3 sequence: CASSSVVGPGELFF. The CDR3, as DNA: TGCGCCAGCAGCTCCGTTGTGGGGCCCGGGGAGCTGTTTTTT.